This TCR beta chain was captured by sequencing in a study of T cell changes during pregnancy in multiple sclerosis. The table came from immunoSEQ multiplex PCR; TCRdb's copy has only in-frame clones and leaves some out. This table holds about 38,000 clones, roughly 93% found once. The TCR originated in a female donor with multiple sclerosis, enrolled in a pregnancy study. The material sequenced was CD4+ T cells from peripheral blood mononuclear cells, taken in the second trimester of pregnancy.

The CDR3 bases are TGTGCCAGCGGGGCTAGCGGGAGATACGAGCAGTACTTC. Translation: CASGASGRYEQYF. The J gene is TRBJ2-7, the V gene TRBV6-1; TRBD2 aligns across 10 bases. Germline CDR1 reads MNHNS; CDR2 reads SASEGT. CDR3 length: 13 residues. V lost 8 bases and J lost 4; bases outside the gene matches: 5.